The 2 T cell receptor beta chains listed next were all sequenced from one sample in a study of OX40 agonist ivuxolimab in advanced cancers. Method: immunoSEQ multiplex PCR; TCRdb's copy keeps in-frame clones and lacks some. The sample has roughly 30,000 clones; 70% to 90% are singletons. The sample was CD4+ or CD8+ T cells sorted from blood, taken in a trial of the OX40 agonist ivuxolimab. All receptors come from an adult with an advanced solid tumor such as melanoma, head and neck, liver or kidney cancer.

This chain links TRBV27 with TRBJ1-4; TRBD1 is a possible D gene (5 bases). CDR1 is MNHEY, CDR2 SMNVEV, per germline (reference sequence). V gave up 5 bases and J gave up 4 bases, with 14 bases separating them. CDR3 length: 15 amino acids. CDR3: CASSQNGAHNEKLFF. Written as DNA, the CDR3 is TGTGCCAGCAGTCAAAACGGGGCGCATAATGAAAAACTGTTTTTT. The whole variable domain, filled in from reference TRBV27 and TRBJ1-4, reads EAQVTQNPRYLITVTGKKLTVTCSQNMNHEYMSWYRQDPGLGLRQIYYSMNVEVTDKGDVPEGYKVSRKEKRNFPLILESPSPNQTSLYFCASSQNGAHNEKLFFGSGTQLSVL.

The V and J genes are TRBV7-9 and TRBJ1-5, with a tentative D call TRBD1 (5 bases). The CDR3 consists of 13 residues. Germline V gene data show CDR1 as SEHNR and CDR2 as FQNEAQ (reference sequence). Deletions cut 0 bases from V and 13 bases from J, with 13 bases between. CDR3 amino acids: CASSLAGVDGQHF. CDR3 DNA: TGTGCCAGCAGCTTAGCGGGGGTAGACGGGCAGCATTTT. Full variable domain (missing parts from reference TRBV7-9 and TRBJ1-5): DTGVSQNPRHKITKRGQNVTFRCDPISEHNRLYWYRQTLGQGPEFLTYFQNEAQLEKSRLLSDRFSAERPKGSFSTLEIQRTEQGDSAMYLCASSLAGVDGQHFGDGTRLSIL.